Listed below are T cell receptor beta chains from one sample, sequenced in a study of long-term antiretroviral therapy in people with HIV. Repertoires were generated with immunoSEQ multiplex PCR, while TCRdb's copy carries only in-frame clones and drops some. This repertoire shows about 36,000 clones, 75% to 85% found once; its top ten account for under 7%. The material was unsorted PBMCs, obtained 3.4 years after starting antiretroviral therapy. The receptor set was obtained from a man aged 25-45 years with HIV. Both conserved end residues are part of each CDR3. The D gene is left open where the match is weak. Clone size is stated in some rows and not others, as once, few, many or a class when expanded.

J gene: TRBJ2-3
V gene: TRBV14
clone size: .
D gene: .
CDR3 protein: CASSQAWTLGGDTQYF
CDR3 DNA: TGTGCCAGCAGCCAAGCATGGACTTTGGGAGGAGATACGCAGTATTTT

J gene: TRBJ2-7
V gene: TRBV5-1
clone size: .
D gene: .
CDR3 protein: CASSLDRQGESDQYF
CDR3 DNA: TGCGCCAGCAGCTTGGATCGACAAGGGGAGTCCGACCAGTACTTC

J gene: TRBJ1-1
V gene: TRBV5-5
clone size: .
D gene: TRBD1
CDR3 protein: CASSLIWDRNTEAFF
CDR3 DNA: TGTGCCAGCAGCTTGATATGGGACAGGAACACTGAAGCTTTCTTT

J gene: TRBJ2-2
V gene: TRBV12-5
clone size: .
D gene: .
CDR3 protein: CASGLVYPGELFF
CDR3 DNA: TGTGCTAGTGGTTTGGTATATCCCGGGGAGCTGTTTTTT

J gene: TRBJ2-7
V gene: TRBV10-1
clone size: .
D gene: .
CDR3 protein: CASNFGGYEQYF
CDR3 DNA: TGCGCCAGCAACTTTGGCGGCTACGAGCAGTACTTC

J gene: TRBJ2-1
V gene: TRBV7-9
clone size: .
D gene: .
CDR3 protein: CASSLHSGGHNEQFF
CDR3 DNA: TGTGCCAGCAGCCTCCACTCCGGCGGACACAATGAGCAGTTCTTC

J gene: TRBJ2-3
V gene: TRBV5-6
clone size: .
D gene: .
CDR3 protein: CASSLGAGFTDTQYF
CDR3 DNA: TGTGCCAGCAGCTTGGGGGCGGGGTTCACAGATACGCAGTATTTT

J gene: TRBJ2-6
V gene: TRBV28
clone size: .
D gene: TRBD2
CDR3 protein: CASSAGGVGANVLTF
CDR3 DNA: TGTGCCAGCAGTGCGGGGGGGGTTGGGGCCAACGTCCTGACTTTC

J gene: TRBJ1-2
V gene: TRBV18
clone size: few
D gene: .
CDR3 protein: CASSPSTDGYTF
CDR3 DNA: TGTGCCAGCTCACCGTCGACGGATGGCTACACCTTC

J gene: TRBJ2-7
V gene: TRBV9
clone size: .
D gene: .
CDR3 protein: CASSPRDTVYEQYF
CDR3 DNA: TGTGCCAGCAGCCCCCGGGACACCGTATACGAGCAGTACTTC

J gene: TRBJ2-5
V gene: TRBV20-1
clone size: .
D gene: .
CDR3 protein: CSARQETQYF
CDR3 DNA: TGCAGTGCTAGACAAGAGACCCAGTACTTC

J gene: TRBJ2-1
V gene: TRBV5-6
clone size: once
D gene: TRBD1
CDR3 protein: CASSLARGGDYNEQFF
CDR3 DNA: TGTGCCAGCAGCTTGGCAAGAGGGGGCGATTACAATGAGCAGTTCTTC

J gene: TRBJ2-2
V gene: TRBV5-1
clone size: .
D gene: TRBD2
CDR3 protein: CASSSGLAQNTGELFF
CDR3 DNA: TGCGCCAGCAGCTCCGGACTAGCGCAGAACACCGGGGAGCTGTTTTTT

J gene: TRBJ1-2
V gene: TRBV6-1
clone size: once
D gene: .
CDR3 protein: CASRSPKTDDGYTF
CDR3 DNA: TGTGCCAGCAGGAGCCCTAAGACAGACGATGGCTACACCTTC

J gene: TRBJ2-1
V gene: TRBV6-6
clone size: once
D gene: .
CDR3 protein: CASSYPTGQNNEQFF
CDR3 DNA: TGTGCCAGCAGTTACCCAACCGGACAGAACAATGAGCAGTTCTTC

J gene: TRBJ2-7
V gene: TRBV5-5
clone size: few
D gene: .
CDR3 protein: CASSLDPGSYEQYF
CDR3 DNA: TGTGCCAGCAGCTTGGACCCAGGGTCCTACGAGCAGTACTTC

J gene: TRBJ1-2
V gene: TRBV14
clone size: .
D gene: .
CDR3 protein: CASSQGVFNYGYTF
CDR3 DNA: TGTGCCAGCAGCCAGGGGGTTTTTAACTATGGCTACACCTTC

J gene: TRBJ1-2
V gene: TRBV20-1
clone size: .
D gene: .
CDR3 protein: CSAQASPGYTF
CDR3 DNA: TGCAGTGCTCAGGCCAGCCCCGGCTACACCTTC

J gene: TRBJ2-7
V gene: TRBV9
clone size: once
D gene: TRBD1
CDR3 protein: CASSVTWDSSYEQYF
CDR3 DNA: TGTGCCAGCAGCGTTACATGGGACAGCTCCTACGAGCAGTACTTC

J gene: TRBJ2-7
V gene: TRBV7-2
clone size: .
D gene: .
CDR3 protein: CASSLFGTPYEQYF
CDR3 DNA: TGTGCCAGCAGCTTATTCGGGACTCCCTACGAGCAGTACTTC

J gene: TRBJ2-5
V gene: TRBV5-4
clone size: .
D gene: .
CDR3 protein: CASSSAPFLGAVKTQYF
CDR3 DNA: TGTGCCAGCAGCTCGGCGCCCTTTCTAGGGGCCGTAAAGACCCAGTACTTC

J gene: TRBJ2-7
V gene: TRBV6-5
clone size: few
D gene: TRBD1
CDR3 protein: CASSMDRDEQYF
CDR3 DNA: TGTGCCAGCAGTATGGACAGGGACGAGCAGTACTTC

J gene: TRBJ1-2
V gene: TRBV7-2
clone size: .
D gene: .
CDR3 protein: CASSLGAGVWYGYTF
CDR3 DNA: TGTGCCAGCAGCTTAGGGGCAGGGGTGTGGTATGGCTACACCTTC

J gene: TRBJ1-3
V gene: TRBV28
clone size: .
D gene: .
CDR3 protein: CASRRGSGNTIYF
CDR3 DNA: TGTGCCAGCAGGAGGGGGTCTGGAAACACCATATATTTT

J gene: TRBJ2-2
V gene: TRBV7-6
clone size: .
D gene: .
CDR3 protein: CASSLEQANTGELFF
CDR3 DNA: TGTGCCAGCAGCTTGGAACAGGCGAACACCGGGGAGCTGTTTTTT

J gene: TRBJ2-7
V gene: TRBV10-3
clone size: .
D gene: .
CDR3 protein: CATLSHENYEQYF
CDR3 DNA: TGTGCCACCCTGAGTCATGAGAACTACGAGCAGTACTTC

J gene: TRBJ1-4
V gene: TRBV5-1
clone size: .
D gene: .
CDR3 protein: CASSLTGYNEKLFF
CDR3 DNA: TGCGCCAGCAGCTTGACAGGTTATAATGAAAAACTGTTTTTT

J gene: TRBJ2-5
V gene: TRBV9
clone size: .
D gene: .
CDR3 protein: CASSSRSEGGRETQYF
CDR3 DNA: TGTGCCAGCAGCTCTCGATCGGAGGGGGGGAGAGAGACCCAGTACTTC

J gene: TRBJ1-2
V gene: TRBV19
clone size: few
D gene: .
CDR3 protein: CASSIKGYGYTF
CDR3 DNA: TGTGCCAGTAGTATCAAAGGCTATGGCTACACCTTC

J gene: TRBJ2-7
V gene: TRBV27
clone size: .
D gene: .
CDR3 protein: CASSQRQSYEQYF
CDR3 DNA: TGTGCCAGCAGTCAACGACAGTCCTACGAGCAGTACTTC

J gene: TRBJ2-7
V gene: TRBV28
clone size: once
D gene: .
CDR3 protein: CASRRGHEQYF
CDR3 DNA: TGTGCCAGCAGAAGGGGCCACGAGCAGTACTTC

J gene: TRBJ1-5
V gene: TRBV28
clone size: .
D gene: .
CDR3 protein: CASSRPRQRRNQPQHF
CDR3 DNA: TGTGCCAGCAGTCGCCCCCGACAGCGCCGCAATCAGCCCCAGCATTTT

J gene: TRBJ2-5
V gene: TRBV5-8
clone size: .
D gene: .
CDR3 protein: CASSSARVEETQYF
CDR3 DNA: TGTGCCAGCAGCTCCGCGCGGGTTGAAGAGACCCAGTACTTC

J gene: TRBJ1-5
V gene: TRBV28
clone size: .
D gene: .
CDR3 protein: CASSLLNTQHF
CDR3 DNA: TGTGCCAGCAGTCTACTAAACACCCAGCATTTT

J gene: TRBJ1-2
V gene: TRBV28
clone size: .
D gene: .
CDR3 protein: CASSLTGGGGYTF
CDR3 DNA: TGTGCCAGCAGTTTAACCGGGGGCGGCGGCTACACCTTC

J gene: TRBJ1-2
V gene: TRBV5-1
clone size: once
D gene: .
CDR3 protein: CASSLFGTGTYGYTF
CDR3 DNA: TGCGCCAGCAGCCTCTTTGGCACAGGCACCTATGGCTACACCTTC

J gene: TRBJ2-2
V gene: TRBV7-8
clone size: .
D gene: .
CDR3 protein: CASSFKGLDTGELFF
CDR3 DNA: TGTGCCAGCAGCTTCAAGGGCCTCGACACCGGGGAGCTGTTTTTT

J gene: TRBJ2-4
V gene: TRBV2
clone size: .
D gene: .
CDR3 protein: CASSERTAYFGYIQYF
CDR3 DNA: TGTGCCAGCAGTGAAAGGACCGCATATTTCGGTTACATTCAGTACTTC

J gene: TRBJ1-2
V gene: TRBV10-3
clone size: .
D gene: .
CDR3 protein: CAIGRSEDYGYTF
CDR3 DNA: TGTGCCATCGGCCGCAGCGAGGACTATGGCTACACCTTC

J gene: TRBJ2-5
V gene: TRBV9
clone size: .
D gene: TRBD2
CDR3 protein: CASSATSWKQETQYF
CDR3 DNA: TGTGCCAGCAGCGCGACTAGCTGGAAACAAGAGACCCAGTACTTC

J gene: TRBJ2-7
V gene: TRBV20-1
clone size: .
D gene: .
CDR3 protein: CSARDHEQYF
CDR3 DNA: TGCAGTGCTAGAGATCACGAGCAGTACTTC

J gene: TRBJ1-5
V gene: TRBV28
clone size: .
D gene: .
CDR3 protein: CASIPGGASNQPQHF
CDR3 DNA: TGTGCCAGCATTCCCGGCGGAGCGAGCAATCAGCCCCAGCATTTT